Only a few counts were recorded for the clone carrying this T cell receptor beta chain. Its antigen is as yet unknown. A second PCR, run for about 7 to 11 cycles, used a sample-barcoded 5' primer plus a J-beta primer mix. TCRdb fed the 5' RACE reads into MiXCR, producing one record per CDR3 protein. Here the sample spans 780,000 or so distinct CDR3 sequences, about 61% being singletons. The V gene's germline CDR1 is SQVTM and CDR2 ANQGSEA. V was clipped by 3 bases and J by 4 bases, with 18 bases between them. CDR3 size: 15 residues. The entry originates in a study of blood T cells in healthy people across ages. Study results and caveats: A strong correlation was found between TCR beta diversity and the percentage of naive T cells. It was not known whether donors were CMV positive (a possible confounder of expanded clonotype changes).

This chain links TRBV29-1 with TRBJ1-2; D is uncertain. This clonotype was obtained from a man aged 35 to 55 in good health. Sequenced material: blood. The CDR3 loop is CSVETQTGYGYGYTF. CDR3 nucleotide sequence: TGCAGCGTTGAGACCCAGACGGGATACGGCTATGGCTACACCTTC.